The clone carrying this T cell receptor beta chain has a count of ten or more. The antigen is not known. The data were obtained in a study of early T cells in non-severe SARS-CoV-2 infection. Turning to the study itself: Sequencing targeted bulk RNA from unsorted whole blood, leaving chains unpaired. Findings of the study overall: VDJdb-based annotation leaned toward anti-spike CD8 responses and missed private and CD4 specificities.

Each single cDNA molecule received a unique molecular identifier. TCRdb processed the 5' RACE reads anew with MiXCR; each CDR3 protein has one entry. The repertoire consists of 25,000 to 35,000 distinct CDR3 sequences, with roughly 6% occurring once and the leading ten covering approximately 5%. The receptor was derived from an adult who was a healthcare worker with PCR-confirmed SARS-CoV-2 infection or an uninfected control (not recorded which). The sequenced material came from whole blood.

The CDR3 here is CASSSRLAEHQETQYF. The CDR3, as DNA: TGTGCCAGCAGTTCCCGACTAGCGGAGCACCAAGAGACCCAGTACTTC. The chain employs TRBV27 and TRBJ2-5; 9 bases agree with TRBD2. Germline assignment: CDR1 MNHEY and CDR2 SMNVEV (reference sequence). This CDR3 spans 16 amino acids. V shed 4 bases, J shed 0 bases, and the junction held 6 bases outside the gene matches.